This T cell receptor (beta chain) comes out of a study of T cells in Graves' hyperthyroidism and ophthalmopathy. This clonotype was observed at least ten times. Trimming removed 2 bases from V and 5 bases from J, with 12 bases in between. Germline-derived CDR1 and CDR2 are LGHDT and YNNKEL (reference sequence). The CDR3 length is 14 residues. What was amplified from RNA transcripts were TCR beta CDR3 regions. HTBI primers drove first-round RT-PCR of the TCR CDR3. In TCRdb, the multiplex PCR reads were re-called with MiXCR into one record per CDR3 protein. This table holds 450,000 to 650,000 distinct CDR3 sequences, roughly 17% found once.

The TCR was taken from a woman between 18 and 29 years old with Graves' ophthalmopathy. What was sequenced was blood. The V call is TRBV3-1, the J call TRBJ2-5, with D perhaps given as TRBD1 or TRBD2 (5 bases each). The CDR3 DNA follows: TGTGCCAGCAGCCAACGGGACGAGTTGGAGACCCAGTACTTC. Encoded protein: CASSQRDELETQYF.